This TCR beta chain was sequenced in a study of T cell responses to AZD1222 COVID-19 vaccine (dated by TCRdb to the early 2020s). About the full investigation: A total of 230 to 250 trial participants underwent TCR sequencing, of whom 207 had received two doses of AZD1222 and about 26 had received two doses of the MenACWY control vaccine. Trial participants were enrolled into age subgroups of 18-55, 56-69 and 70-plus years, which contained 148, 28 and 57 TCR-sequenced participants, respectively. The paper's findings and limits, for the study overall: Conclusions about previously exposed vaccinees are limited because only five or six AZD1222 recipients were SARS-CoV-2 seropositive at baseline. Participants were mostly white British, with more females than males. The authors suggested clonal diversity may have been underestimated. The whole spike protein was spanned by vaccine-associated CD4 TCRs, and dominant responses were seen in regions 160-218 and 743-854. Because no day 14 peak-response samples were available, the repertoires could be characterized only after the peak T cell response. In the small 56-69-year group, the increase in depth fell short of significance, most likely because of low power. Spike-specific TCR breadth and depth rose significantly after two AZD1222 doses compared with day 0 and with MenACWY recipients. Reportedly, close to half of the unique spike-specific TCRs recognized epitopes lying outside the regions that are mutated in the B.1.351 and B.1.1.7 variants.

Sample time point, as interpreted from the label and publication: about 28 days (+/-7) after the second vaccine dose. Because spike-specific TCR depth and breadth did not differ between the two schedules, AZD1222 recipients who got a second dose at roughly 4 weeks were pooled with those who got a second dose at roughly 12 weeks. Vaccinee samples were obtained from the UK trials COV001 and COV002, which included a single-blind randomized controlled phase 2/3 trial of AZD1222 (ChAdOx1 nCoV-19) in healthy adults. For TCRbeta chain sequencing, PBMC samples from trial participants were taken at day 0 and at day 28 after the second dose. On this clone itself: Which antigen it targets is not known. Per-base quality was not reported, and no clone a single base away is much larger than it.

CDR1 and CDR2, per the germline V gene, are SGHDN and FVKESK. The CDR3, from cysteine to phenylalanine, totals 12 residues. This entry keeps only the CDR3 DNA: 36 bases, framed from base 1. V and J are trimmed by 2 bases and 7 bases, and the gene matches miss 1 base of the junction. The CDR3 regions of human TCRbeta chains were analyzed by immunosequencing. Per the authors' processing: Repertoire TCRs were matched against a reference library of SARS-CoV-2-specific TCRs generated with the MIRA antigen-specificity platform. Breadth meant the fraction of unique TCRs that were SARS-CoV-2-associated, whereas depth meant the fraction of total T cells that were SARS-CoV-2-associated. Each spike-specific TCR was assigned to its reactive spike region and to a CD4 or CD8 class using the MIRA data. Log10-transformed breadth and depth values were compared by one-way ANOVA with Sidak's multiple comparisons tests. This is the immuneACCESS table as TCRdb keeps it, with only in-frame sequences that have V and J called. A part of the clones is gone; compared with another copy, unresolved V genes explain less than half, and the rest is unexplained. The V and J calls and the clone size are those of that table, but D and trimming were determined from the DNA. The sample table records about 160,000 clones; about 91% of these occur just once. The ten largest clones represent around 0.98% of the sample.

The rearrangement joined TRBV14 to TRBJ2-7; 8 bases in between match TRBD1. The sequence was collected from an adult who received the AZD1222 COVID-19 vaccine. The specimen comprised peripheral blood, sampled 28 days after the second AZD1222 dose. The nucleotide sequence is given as TGTGCCAGCAGCCAAACAGGGGGGGAGCAGTACTTC. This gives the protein CASSQTGGEQYF. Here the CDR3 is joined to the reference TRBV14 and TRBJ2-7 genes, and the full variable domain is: EAGVTQFPSHSVIEKGQTVTLRCDPISGHDNLYWYRRVMGKEIKFLLHFVKESKQDESGMPNNRFLAERTGGTYSTLKVQPAELEDSGVYFCASSQTGGEQYFGPGTRLTVT.